This T cell receptor beta chain was recovered during a study of shared clonotypes between healthy human individuals. Study details: Each donor's CD4 naive and CD4 memory cells filled three plates apiece, CD8 naive two, and CD8 memory one. Findings and caveats of the study: Only blood underwent sampling, and tissue repertoires likely differ.

Terminally differentiated effector memory CD45RA+ cells were excluded by CCR7 positive selection of CD45RO-negative cells. About this clone: Its antigen is not known.

Genomic DNA of each subset was evenly split across several immunoSEQ plates. Here immunoSEQ multiplex PCR was the method, and the copy in TCRdb shows in-frame clones only, minus some. The data show more than 2 million clones, approximately 95% seen once. The germline V gene has CDR1 MNHEY and CDR2 SMNVEV (reference sequence). CDR3 length equals 14 residues. The V segment lost 5 bases and the J segment 12 bases; nucleotides outside the gene matches: 11. The sequenced sample was naive CD8+ T cells sorted from blood. The source is a man younger than 35 in good health. The rearrangement joins TRBV27 to TRBJ1-5; TRBD1 matches at 9 bases. The CDR3 sequence: CASSPGTGHGGQHF. In DNA form, the CDR3 reads TGTGCCAGCAGTCCCGGGACAGGGCACGGGGGCCAGCATTTT.